This TCR beta chain was captured in a study of blood T cells in healthy people across ages. About the research overall: Capture by template switching was about one barcoded beta molecule per two T cells. The study, taken as a whole, reports: Long-lived donors had more naive CD4+ cells and higher diversity than aged donors.

Per the germline V gene, CDR1 is SGHRS and CDR2 is YFSETQ. The CDR3 contains 14 residues. V lost 3 bases to trimming and J lost 7 bases, with 13 bases between them. This clonotype has a single count. Its antigen is not identified. It was with a sample-barcoded 5' primer and a J-beta primer mix that a second PCR of roughly 6 to 11 cycles was run. One entry per CDR3 protein, called by TCRdb with MiXCR from the 5' RACE reads. The data show some 1.4 million distinct CDR3 sequences, approximately 42% seen once. The source material was blood. This sequence joins TRBV5-1 and TRBJ1-4; D remains unclear. This receptor was taken from a young woman in good health. CDR3 DNA: TGCGCCAGCAGCTGGAGGGAGGGTAGTGAAAAACTGTTTTTT. It codes for CASSWREGSEKLFF.